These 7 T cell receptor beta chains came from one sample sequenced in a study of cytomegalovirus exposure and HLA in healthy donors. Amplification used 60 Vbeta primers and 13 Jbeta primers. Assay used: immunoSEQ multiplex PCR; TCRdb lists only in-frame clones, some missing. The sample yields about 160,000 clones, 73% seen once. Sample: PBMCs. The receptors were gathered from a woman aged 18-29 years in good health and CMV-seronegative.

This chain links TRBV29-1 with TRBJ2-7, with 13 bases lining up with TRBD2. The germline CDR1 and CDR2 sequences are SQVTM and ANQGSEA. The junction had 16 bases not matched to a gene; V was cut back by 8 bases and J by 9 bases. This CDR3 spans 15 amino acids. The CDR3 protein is CSFRTSGGRLGRQYF. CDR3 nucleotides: TGCAGCTTCAGGACTAGCGGGGGAAGACTGGGTCGGCAGTACTTC.

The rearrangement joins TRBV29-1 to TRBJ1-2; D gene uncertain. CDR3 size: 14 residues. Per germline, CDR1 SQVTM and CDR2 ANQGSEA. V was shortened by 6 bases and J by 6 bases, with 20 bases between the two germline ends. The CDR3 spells CSVPDGIWLNGYTF. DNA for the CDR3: TGCAGCGTCCCAGACGGGATATGGCTTAATGGCTACACCTTC.

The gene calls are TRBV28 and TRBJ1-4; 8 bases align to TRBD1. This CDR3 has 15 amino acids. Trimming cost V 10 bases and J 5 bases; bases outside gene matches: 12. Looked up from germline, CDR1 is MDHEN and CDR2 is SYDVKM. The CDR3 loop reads CAISGGQAANEKLFF. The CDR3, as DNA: TGTGCCATCTCAGGGGGACAGGCGGCCAATGAAAAACTGTTTTTT.

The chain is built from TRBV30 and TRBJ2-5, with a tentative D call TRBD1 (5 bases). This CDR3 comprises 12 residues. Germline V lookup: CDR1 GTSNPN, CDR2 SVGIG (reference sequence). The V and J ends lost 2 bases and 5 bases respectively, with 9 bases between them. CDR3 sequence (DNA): TGTGCCTGGAGTAAGGGGTGGGAGACCCAGTACTTC. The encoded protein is CAWSKGWETQYF.

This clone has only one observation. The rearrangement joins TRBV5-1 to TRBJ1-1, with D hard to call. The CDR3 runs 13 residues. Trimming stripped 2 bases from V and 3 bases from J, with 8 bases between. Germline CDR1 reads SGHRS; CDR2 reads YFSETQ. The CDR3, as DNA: TGCGCCAGCAGCTTCGAGGCGTACACTGAAGCTTTCTTT. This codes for CASSFEAYTEAFF.

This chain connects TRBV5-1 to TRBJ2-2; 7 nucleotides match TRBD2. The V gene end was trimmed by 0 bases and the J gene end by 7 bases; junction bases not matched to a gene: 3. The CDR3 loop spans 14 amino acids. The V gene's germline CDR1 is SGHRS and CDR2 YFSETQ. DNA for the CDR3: TGCGCCAGCAGCTTGGGAGTAGCGGGCGGGGAGCTGTTTTTT. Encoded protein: CASSLGVAGGELFF.

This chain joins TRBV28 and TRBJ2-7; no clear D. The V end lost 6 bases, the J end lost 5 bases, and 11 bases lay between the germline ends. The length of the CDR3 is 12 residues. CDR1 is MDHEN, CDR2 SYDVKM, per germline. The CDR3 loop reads CASSTVSDEQYF. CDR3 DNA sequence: TGTGCCAGCAGCACAGTTTCCGACGAGCAGTACTTC.